The clone carrying this T cell receptor (beta chain) was recorded many times. Antigen unknown. Each CDR3 protein gets one entry after TCRdb re-called the RACE reads with MiXCR. The sample records under 400,000 distinct CDR3 sequences, 4.5% to 6% being singletons. Regarding time point: pre-sensitization, week 0. The treatment was: therapeutic diphenylcyclopropenone sensitization with weekly scalp DPC. Every donor had alopecia and was 18 to 70 years old; all were suitable for DPC. RNA extraction used unfractionated whole blood as the source of total RNA. The sample originates from a study of human T cells and chemical hapten exposure. Overall study: Patch testing placed 0.01% DPC on the upper back, with readings at 6 days.

Study conclusions and caveats: TCRs exceeding a frequency of 1 in 1000 stayed unchanged under DPC sensitization.

This CDR3 comprises 15 residues. The V gene's germline CDR1 is MNHEY and CDR2 SVGAGI. With 6 bases removed from V and 5 bases from J, the gap between germline ends came to 19 bases. This chain uses TRBV6-5 with TRBJ2-5; the D call may be TRBD1 or TRBD2 (5 bases each). This sequence originates from a woman in her 50s with alopecia areata. Some clones in this sample may be carry-over from other donors' samples. The sample in question was whole blood, obtained in connection with sensitization to the hapten diphenylcyclopropenone (DPC). In DNA form, the CDR3 reads TGTGCCAGCAGCACCTGGGACGGAGTGAAGGAGACCCAGTACTTC. Protein sequence: CASSTWDGVKETQYF.